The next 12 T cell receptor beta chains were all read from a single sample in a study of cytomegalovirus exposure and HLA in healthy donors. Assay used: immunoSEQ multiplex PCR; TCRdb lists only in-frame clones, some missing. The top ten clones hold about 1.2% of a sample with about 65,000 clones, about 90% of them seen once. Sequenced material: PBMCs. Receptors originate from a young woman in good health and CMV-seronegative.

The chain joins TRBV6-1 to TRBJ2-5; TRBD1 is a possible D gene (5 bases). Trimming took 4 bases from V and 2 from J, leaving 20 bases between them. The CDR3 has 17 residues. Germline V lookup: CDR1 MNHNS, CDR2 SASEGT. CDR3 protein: CASSVFVGLRGQETQYF. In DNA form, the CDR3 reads TGTGCCAGCAGTGTCTTTGTAGGGCTTAGGGGACAAGAGACCCAGTACTTC.

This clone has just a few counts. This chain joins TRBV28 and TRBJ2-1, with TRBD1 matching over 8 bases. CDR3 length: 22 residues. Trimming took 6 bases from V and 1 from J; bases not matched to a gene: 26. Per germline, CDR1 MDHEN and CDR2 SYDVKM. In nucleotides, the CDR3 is TGTGCCAGCAGCCCCACTACTTTCAGGACAGGGAAAAGATCAGGTTCCTACAATGAGCAGTTCTTC. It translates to CASSPTTFRTGKRSGSYNEQFF.

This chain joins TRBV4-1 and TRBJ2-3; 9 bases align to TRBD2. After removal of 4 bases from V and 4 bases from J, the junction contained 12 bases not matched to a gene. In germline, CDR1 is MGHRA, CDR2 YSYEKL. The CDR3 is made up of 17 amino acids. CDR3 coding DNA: TGCGCCAGCAGCCCCTTTGGACTAGCGAATCAAGCAGATACGCAGTATTTT. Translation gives CASSPFGLANQADTQYF.

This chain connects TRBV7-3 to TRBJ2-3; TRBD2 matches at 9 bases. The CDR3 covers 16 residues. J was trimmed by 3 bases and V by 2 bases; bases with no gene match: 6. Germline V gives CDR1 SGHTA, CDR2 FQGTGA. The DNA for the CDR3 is TGTGCCAGCAGCTTATGGGGTGGACTAGCGACAGATACGCAGTATTTT. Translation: CASSLWGGLATDTQYF.

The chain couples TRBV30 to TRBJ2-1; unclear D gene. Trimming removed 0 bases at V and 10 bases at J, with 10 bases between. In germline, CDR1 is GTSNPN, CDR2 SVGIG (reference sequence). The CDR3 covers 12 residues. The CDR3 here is CAWSVYLGEQFF. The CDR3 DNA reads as TGTGCCTGGAGTGTTTACCTCGGGGAGCAGTTCTTC.

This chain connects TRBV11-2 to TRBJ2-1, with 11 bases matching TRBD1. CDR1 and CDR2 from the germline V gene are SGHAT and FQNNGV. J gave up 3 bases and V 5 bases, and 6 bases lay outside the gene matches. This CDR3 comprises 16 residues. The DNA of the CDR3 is TGTGCCAGCAGCCCCCTCGGGACAGGGGGCTACAATGAGCAGTTCTTC. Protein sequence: CASSPLGTGGYNEQFF.

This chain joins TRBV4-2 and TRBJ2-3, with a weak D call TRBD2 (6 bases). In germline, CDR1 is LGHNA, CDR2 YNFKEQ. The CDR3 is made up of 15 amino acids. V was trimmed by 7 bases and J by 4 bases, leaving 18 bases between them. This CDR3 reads CASTPTGIAADTQYF. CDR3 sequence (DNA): TGTGCCAGCACCCCGACGGGGATAGCGGCAGATACGCAGTATTTT.

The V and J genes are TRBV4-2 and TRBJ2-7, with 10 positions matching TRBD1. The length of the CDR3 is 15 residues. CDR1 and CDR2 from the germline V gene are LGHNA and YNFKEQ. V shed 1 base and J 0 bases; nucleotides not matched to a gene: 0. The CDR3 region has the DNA TGTGCCAGCAGCCAAGGGACAGGGGGCTCCTACGAGCAGTACTTC. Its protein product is CASSQGTGGSYEQYF.

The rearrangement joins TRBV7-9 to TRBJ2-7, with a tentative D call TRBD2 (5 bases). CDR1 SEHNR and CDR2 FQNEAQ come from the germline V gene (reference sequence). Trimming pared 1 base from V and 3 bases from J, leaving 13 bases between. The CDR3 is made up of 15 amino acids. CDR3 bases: TGTGCCAGCAGCTTAGAGAGGGTAGCGATCTACGAGCAGTACTTC. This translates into CASSLERVAIYEQYF.

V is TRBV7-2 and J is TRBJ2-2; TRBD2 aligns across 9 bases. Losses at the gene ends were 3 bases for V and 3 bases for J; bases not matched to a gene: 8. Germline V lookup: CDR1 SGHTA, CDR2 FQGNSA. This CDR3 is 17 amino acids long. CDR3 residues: CASSLYSGTSYTGELFF. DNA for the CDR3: TGTGCCAGCAGCTTGTACAGCGGGACTAGCTACACCGGGGAGCTGTTTTTT.

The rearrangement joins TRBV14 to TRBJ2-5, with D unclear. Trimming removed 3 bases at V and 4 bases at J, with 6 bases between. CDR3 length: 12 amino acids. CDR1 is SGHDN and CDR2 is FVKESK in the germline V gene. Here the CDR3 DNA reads TGTGCCAGCAGCCACCAATCAGAGACCCAGTACTTC. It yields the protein CASSHQSETQYF.

The CDR3 here is CASSRKQGEGRDTQYF. The CDR3 region has the DNA TGCGCCAGCAGCCGGAAACAGGGTGAGGGACGCGATACGCAGTATTTT. This sequence joins TRBV5-1 and TRBJ2-3; perhaps TRBD1 as D (6 bases). CDR1 SGHRS and CDR2 YFSETQ come from the germline V gene. The CDR3 is 16 amino acids. V was clipped by 4 bases and J by 6 bases, with 21 bases between them.